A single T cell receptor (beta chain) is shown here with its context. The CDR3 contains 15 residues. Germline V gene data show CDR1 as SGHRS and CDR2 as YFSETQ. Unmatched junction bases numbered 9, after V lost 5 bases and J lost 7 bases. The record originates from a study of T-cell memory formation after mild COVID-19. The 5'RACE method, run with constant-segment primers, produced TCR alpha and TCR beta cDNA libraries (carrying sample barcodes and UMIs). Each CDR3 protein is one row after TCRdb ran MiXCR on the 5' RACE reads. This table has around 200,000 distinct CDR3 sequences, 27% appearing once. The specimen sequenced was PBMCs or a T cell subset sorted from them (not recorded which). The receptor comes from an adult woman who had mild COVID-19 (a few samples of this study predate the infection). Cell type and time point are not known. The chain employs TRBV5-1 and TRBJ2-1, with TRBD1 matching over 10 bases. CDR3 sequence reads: CASRETGGFLNEQFF. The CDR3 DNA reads TGCGCCAGCAGGGAGACAGGGGGCTTTTTGAATGAGCAGTTCTTC.